This T cell receptor (beta chain) was retrieved from a study of T cell repertoires in cytomegalovirus infection. Findings of the study overall: Within the response measured ex vivo, HLA-C-restricted CMV-specific TCR beta clonotypes were dominant.

MiXCR was run by TCRdb on the reads, yielding one entry per CDR3 protein. The sample includes about 260,000 distinct CDR3 sequences, approximately 15% of them seen just once. In germline, CDR1 is DFQATT, CDR2 SNEGSKA (reference sequence). CDR3 length: 15 residues. V dropped 5 bases and J dropped 6; count of bases not matched to a gene: 11. Concerning this clonotype: Its antigen is still unknown.

The genes are TRBV20-1 and TRBJ2-4; 9 nucleotides align to TRBD1. Sequencing was carried out using PBMCs. The origin of this receptor is a human donor in good health (CMV status not recorded). Some clones in this sample may be carry-over from other donors' samples. Here the CDR3 reads CSAERGDRDINIQYF. CDR3 coding DNA: TGCAGTGCTGAGAGGGGGGACAGGGACATAAACATTCAGTACTTC.